The 23 T cell receptor beta chains below were found in one sample sequenced in a study of T-cell memory formation after mild COVID-19. From the 5' RACE reads, TCRdb called clonotypes with MiXCR, one entry per CDR3 protein. The sample carries roughly 160,000 distinct CDR3 sequences, 13% recorded once. Sequenced material: PBMCs or a T cell subset sorted from them (not recorded which). Every receptor here comes from a young man who had mild COVID-19 (a few samples of this study predate the infection). Cell type and time point are not known.

The sample holds a few counts of this clonotype. The chain has TRBV5-1 and TRBJ2-7, with 11 bases matching TRBD1. Unmatched junction bases numbered 7, after V lost 4 bases and J lost 7 bases. The length of the CDR3 is 14 residues. Germline assignment: CDR1 SGHRS and CDR2 YFSETQ. CDR3 region: CASSIGQGALEQYV. The CDR3 DNA reads as TGCGCCAGCAGCATCGGACAGGGGGCGTTGGAGCAGTACGTC.

This clonotype was counted between two and nine times. This chain links TRBV7-2 with TRBJ2-3; D not certain. The CDR3 covers 14 residues. The germline CDR1 and CDR2 sequences are SGHTA and FQGNSA. Trimming removed 1 base at V and 2 bases at J, with 7 bases between. The chain's CDR3 is CASSLGPNTDTQYF. The CDR3 DNA follows: TGTGCCAGCAGCTTAGGTCCAAACACAGATACGCAGTATTTT.

The rearrangement uses TRBV7-2 and TRBJ2-1; D is uncertain. CDR3 size: 11 residues. Trimming pared 4 bases from V and 8 bases from J, leaving 6 bases between. Germline V gives CDR1 SGHTA, CDR2 FQGNSA. This CDR3 is CASSSVDEQFF. The DNA for the CDR3 is TGTGCCAGCAGCTCGGTAGATGAGCAGTTCTTC.

This clonotype has more than one count but fewer than ten. The chain uses TRBV12-3 or TRBV12-4 and TRBJ1-4; 7 bases align to TRBD1. Losses at the gene ends were 1 base for V and 11 bases for J; bases not matched to a gene: 4. CDR3 length equals 13 residues. In DNA form, the CDR3 reads TGTGCCAGCAGTTTAGAACCCAGGGGGAAACTGTTTTTT. Protein: CASSLEPRGKLFF.

There are a few counts of this clonotype. The chain carries TRBV12-3 or TRBV12-4 and TRBJ1-4; tentative D call: TRBD1 (6 bases). The V gene lost 7 bases and the J gene lost 5 bases, with 11 bases spanning the gap. The CDR3 contains 13 residues. CDR3 bases: TGTGCCAGCAAATCACAGGGCAATGAAAAACTGTTTTTT. Encoded protein: CASKSQGNEKLFF.

In its sample, this clonotype was seen a few times. CDR3 sequence (DNA): TGTGCCAGCAGCTTTAGCCAAGAGGAAAAACTGTTTTTT. The encoded protein is CASSFSQEEKLFF. The chain employs TRBV11-2 and TRBJ1-4, with D unresolved. The CDR3 is made up of 13 amino acids. V shed 3 bases and J shed 8 bases, with 10 bases lying between them. The germline gives CDR1 SGHAT, CDR2 FQNNGV.

The DNA of the CDR3 is TGTGCCAGCAGCCCCAACATGAACACTGAAGCTTTCTTT. This sequence encodes CASSPNMNTEAFF. The chain combines TRBV7-2 with TRBJ1-1; D call uncertain. There are 13 residues in the CDR3. Per the germline V gene, CDR1 is SGHTA and CDR2 is FQGNSA. Deletions cut 5 bases from V and 0 bases from J, with 7 bases between. The whole variable domain, remainder taken from reference TRBV7-2 and TRBJ1-1, is GAGVSQSPSNKVTEKGKDVELRCDPISGHTALYWYRQSLGQGLEFLIYFQGNSAPDKSGLPSDRFSAERTGGSVSTLTIQRTQQEDSAVYLCASSPNMNTEAFFGQGTRLTVV.

The rearrangement joins TRBV28 to TRBJ2-2, with TRBD2 as a possible D gene (5 bases). CDR1 and CDR2 (germline): MDHEN, SYDVKM. Trimming pared 6 bases from V and 2 bases from J, leaving 13 bases between. CDR3 size: 15 residues. CDR3 nucleotide sequence: TGTGCCAGCAGACGGACGGGAAGTAACACCGGGGAGCTGTTTTTT. This codes for CASRRTGSNTGELFF.

This clonotype was observed at least ten times. This chain joins TRBV7-2 and TRBJ2-2; a possible D gene is TRBD2 (7 bases). Germline V lookup: CDR1 SGHTA, CDR2 FQGNSA. This CDR3 is built from 16 residues. Deletions cut 1 base from V and 5 bases from J, with 14 bases between. The CDR3 DNA reads TGTGCCAGCAGCTTAGATGGGGGGGCTAATACCGGGGAGCTGTTTTTT. It specifies CASSLDGGANTGELFF. The whole variable domain, filled in from reference TRBV7-2 and TRBJ2-2, reads GAGVSQSPSNKVTEKGKDVELRCDPISGHTALYWYRQSLGQGLEFLIYFQGNSAPDKSGLPSDRFSAERTGGSVSTLTIQRTQQEDSAVYLCASSLDGGANTGELFFGEGSRLTVL.

This clonotype has only a few counts. This sequence joins TRBV5-5 and TRBJ2-5; 8 positions match TRBD1. This CDR3 is 15 amino acids long. The trim removed 1 base at V and 4 bases at J, leaving 6 bases unmatched. CDR1 and CDR2 from the germline V gene are SGHKS and YYEKEE (reference sequence). The CDR3 sequence is CASSLTGQEGETQYF. In nucleotides, the CDR3 is TGTGCCAGCAGCTTGACGGGACAGGAGGGAGAGACCCAGTACTTC.

V gene TRBV20-1 combines with J gene TRBJ1-2, with TRBD1 as a possible D gene (5 bases). Germline V gene lookup returns CDR1 DFQATT and CDR2 SNEGSKA (reference sequence). CDR3 length: 11 amino acids. DNA of the CDR3: TGCACGGGGCGCCAAAACTATGGCTACACCTTC. Amino acid sequence: CTGRQNYGYTF.

The rearrangement links TRBV2 to TRBJ2-1; a possible D gene is TRBD1 (6 bases). Germline V lookup: CDR1 SNHLY, CDR2 FYNNEI. V dropped 4 bases and J dropped 10 bases, with 14 bases sitting between them. The CDR3 runs to 13 residues. The CDR3 is CASSALPRGEQFF. The CDR3 DNA reads as TGTGCCAGCAGTGCCCTTCCAAGGGGGGAGCAGTTCTTC.

This clonotype was observed a few times. The chain recombines TRBV7-6 with TRBJ2-3; TRBD2 agrees at 7 bases. From germline, CDR1 is SGHVS and CDR2 FNYEAQ. Unmatched junction bases numbered 9, after V lost 2 bases and J lost 1 base. There are 17 residues in the CDR3. CDR3 coding DNA: TGTGCCAGCAGCTTAACTACGTCGGCGGGGGGCACAGATACGCAGTATTTT. This codes for CASSLTTSAGGTDTQYF.

This clonotype occurred a few times. The CDR3 DNA follows: TGTGCCATCAGTGAGTCGGCGGGACAGGGGTACTCTGGGGCCAACGTCCTGACTTTC. Protein: CAISESAGQGYSGANVLTF. V and J are TRBV10-3 and TRBJ2-6; 10 positions match TRBD1. J was trimmed by 0 bases and V by 0 bases; bases with no gene match: 5. The CDR3 contains 19 residues. Per germline, CDR1 ENHRY and CDR2 SYGVKD.

The rearrangement uses TRBV6-2 or TRBV6-3 and TRBJ2-5, with D tentatively TRBD2 (5 bases). This CDR3 spans 16 amino acids. Germline V CDR1 and CDR2: MNHEY, SVGEGT. The V end was cut by 2 bases, the J end by 1 base, with 14 bases between. CDR3 sequence (DNA): TGTGCCAGCAGTTACGTCGGCCCCGCGGGCCAAGAGACCCAGTACTTC. This translates into CASSYVGPAGQETQYF.

The sample holds a few counts of this clonotype. The chain carries TRBV7-2 and TRBJ1-5; 7 positions agree with TRBD1. The CDR3 has 15 residues. Germline-derived CDR1 and CDR2 are SGHTA and FQGNSA. The V segment lost 0 bases and the J segment 4 bases; nucleotides outside the gene matches: 3. The chain's CDR3 is CASSLAGTANQPQHF. As DNA, the CDR3 is TGTGCCAGCAGCTTAGCGGGGACAGCGAATCAGCCCCAGCATTTT.

This rearrangement joins TRBV7-2 to TRBJ1-2; D gene uncertain. This CDR3 has 13 residues. Deletions cut 5 bases from V and 8 bases from J, with 15 bases between. Germline lookup yields CDR1 SGHTA and CDR2 FQGNSA. The CDR3 DNA follows: TGTGCCAGCAGCCCCGGACCCATGGTCGGCTACACCTTC. Its protein product is CASSPGPMVGYTF.

The rearrangement links TRBV7-9 to TRBJ2-5; 9 bases are shared with TRBD1. CDR1 and CDR2 from the germline V gene are SEHNR and FQNEAQ (reference sequence). This CDR3 contains 14 residues. The junction had 4 bases not matched to a gene; V was cut back by 3 bases and J by 5 bases. The CDR3 DNA is TGTGCCAGCAGCTTCGGGACAGGGCGCGAGACCCAGTACTTC. This gives the protein CASSFGTGRETQYF.

In its sample, this clonotype was seen a few times. The chain uses TRBV7-9 and TRBJ2-7; D may be TRBD1 (5 bases). Trimming removed 3 bases at V and 2 bases at J, with 8 bases between. The germline gives CDR1 SEHNR, CDR2 FQNEAQ (reference sequence). The CDR3 sequence is 13 residues long. This chain's CDR3 is CASSLAGTYEQYF. CDR3 DNA sequence: TGTGCCAGCAGCTTGGCAGGGACCTACGAGCAGTACTTC.

The chain couples TRBV5-1 to TRBJ2-2; D ambiguous. The CDR3 loop spans 14 amino acids. Trimming shortened V by 5 bases and J by 4 bases, and 12 bases separated the two germline ends. The germline V gene has CDR1 SGHRS and CDR2 YFSETQ. In DNA, the CDR3 is TGCGCCAGCAGGGAGACCGAAGGCACCGGGGAGCTGTTTTTT. This codes for CASRETEGTGELFF.

This clonotype was picked up many times. The CDR3 is CASSFGGTQYF. As DNA, the CDR3 is TGTGCCAGCAGTTTCGGTGGGACCCAGTACTTC. The chain recombines TRBV12-3 or TRBV12-4 with TRBJ2-5; unclear D gene. The V and J ends lost 3 bases and 7 bases respectively, with 6 bases between them. The length of the CDR3 is 11 residues.

This chain links TRBV4-2 with TRBJ2-3; TRBD2 aligns across 7 bases. Germline V CDR1 and CDR2: LGHNA, YNFKEQ. With V trimmed by 3 bases and J by 5 bases, 14 bases remained unmatched. The CDR3 has 17 amino acids. CDR3 bases: TGTGCCAGCAGCCACCCCCTCGGGCGGGGGAACATAGATACGCAGTATTTT. This codes for CASSHPLGRGNIDTQYF.

This rearrangement joins TRBV18 to TRBJ2-7; TRBD2 is a possible D gene (6 bases). Trimming cost V 3 bases and J 3 bases, with 15 bases left between them. The germline V gene has CDR1 KGHSH and CDR2 LQKENI. This CDR3 is 15 amino acids long. The CDR3 sequence is CASSPMFGGSYEQYF. In nucleotides, the CDR3 is TGTGCCAGCTCACCGATGTTTGGGGGGAGCTACGAGCAGTACTTC.